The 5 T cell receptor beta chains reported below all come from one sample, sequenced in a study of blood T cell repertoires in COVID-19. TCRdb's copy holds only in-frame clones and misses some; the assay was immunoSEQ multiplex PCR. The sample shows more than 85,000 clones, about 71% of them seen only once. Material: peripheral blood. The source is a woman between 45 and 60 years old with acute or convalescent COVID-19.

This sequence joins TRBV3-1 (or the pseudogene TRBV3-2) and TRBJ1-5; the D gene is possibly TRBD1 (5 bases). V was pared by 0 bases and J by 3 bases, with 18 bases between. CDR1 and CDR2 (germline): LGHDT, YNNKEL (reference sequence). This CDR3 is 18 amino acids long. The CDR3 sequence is CASSQEGMGPRDNQPQHF. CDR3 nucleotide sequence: TGTGCCAGCAGCCAAGAGGGCATGGGGCCTAGAGACAATCAGCCCCAGCATTTT.

The CDR3 bases are TGTGCCAGCAGTGAAGGCGTTTCCTATGGCTACACCTTC. It translates to CASSEGVSYGYTF. This chain links TRBV6-1 with TRBJ1-2; unclear D gene. The germline CDR1 and CDR2 sequences are MNHNS and SASEGT. This CDR3 region has 13 residues. Trimming cost V 1 base and J 4 bases, with 7 bases left between them.

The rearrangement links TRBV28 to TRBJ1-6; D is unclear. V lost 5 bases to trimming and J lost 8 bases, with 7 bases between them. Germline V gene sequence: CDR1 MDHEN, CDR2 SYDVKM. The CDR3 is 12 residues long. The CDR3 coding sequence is TGTGCCAGCAGTCTACTAGATTCACCCCTCCACTTT. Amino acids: CASSLLDSPLHF.

The CDR3 region has the DNA TGTGCCAGCAGTAGACAGGGCACTGAAGCTTTCTTT. Protein sequence: CASSRQGTEAFF. The rearrangement uses TRBV28 and TRBJ1-1; 7 bases align to TRBD1. Per the germline V gene, CDR1 is MDHEN and CDR2 is SYDVKM. V trimming: 5 bases; J trimming: 4 bases; junction bases outside the gene matches: 1. The CDR3 spans 12 residues.

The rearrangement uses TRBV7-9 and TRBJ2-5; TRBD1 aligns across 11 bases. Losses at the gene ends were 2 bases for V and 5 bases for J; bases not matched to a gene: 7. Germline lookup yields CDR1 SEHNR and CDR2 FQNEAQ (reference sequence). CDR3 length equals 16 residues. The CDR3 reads CASSLQGTGGTETQYF. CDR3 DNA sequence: TGTGCCAGCAGCTTACAAGGGACAGGGGGGACTGAGACCCAGTACTTC. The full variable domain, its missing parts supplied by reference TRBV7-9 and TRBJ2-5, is DTGVSQNPRHKITKRGQNVTFRCDPISEHNRLYWYRQTLGQGPEFLTYFQNEAQLEKSRLLSDRFSAERPKGSFSTLEIQRTEQGDSAMYLCASSLQGTGGTETQYFGPGTRLLVL.